This TCR beta chain stems from a study of shared clonotypes between healthy human individuals. Study-level background: CD4 naive and memory got three plates each, CD8 naive two, CD8 memory one.

For this clone: What it binds is not known.

The CDR3 runs to 15 residues. Germline CDR1 reads MNHEY; CDR2 reads SVGAGI. After removal of 7 bases from V and 6 bases from J, the junction contained 14 bases not matched to a gene. Template for every sorted-subset replicate PCR totaled approximately 0.2 ug DNA, tens of thousands of T cell genomes. Here immunoSEQ multiplex PCR was the method, and the copy in TCRdb shows in-frame clones only, minus some. The sample records around 2.1 million clones, nearly 97% being singletons. Whole-study results and caveats: Generation probabilities of non-shared clonotypes were lower (relative to those shared by all four donors).

From CD4+ cells came CD45RA+ naive and CD45RA-negative memory subsets. The genes are TRBV6-5 and TRBJ1-1; 7 positions agree with TRBD1. The sample consisted of naive CD4+ T cells sorted from blood. Subset in this sample: CD45RA+ positively selected. The sequence derives from a man between 18 and 29 years old in good health. The CDR3 reads CASILRAQGVSEAFF. CDR3 in DNA: TGTGCCAGCATCCTACGGGCTCAGGGGGTCTCTGAAGCTTTCTTT.